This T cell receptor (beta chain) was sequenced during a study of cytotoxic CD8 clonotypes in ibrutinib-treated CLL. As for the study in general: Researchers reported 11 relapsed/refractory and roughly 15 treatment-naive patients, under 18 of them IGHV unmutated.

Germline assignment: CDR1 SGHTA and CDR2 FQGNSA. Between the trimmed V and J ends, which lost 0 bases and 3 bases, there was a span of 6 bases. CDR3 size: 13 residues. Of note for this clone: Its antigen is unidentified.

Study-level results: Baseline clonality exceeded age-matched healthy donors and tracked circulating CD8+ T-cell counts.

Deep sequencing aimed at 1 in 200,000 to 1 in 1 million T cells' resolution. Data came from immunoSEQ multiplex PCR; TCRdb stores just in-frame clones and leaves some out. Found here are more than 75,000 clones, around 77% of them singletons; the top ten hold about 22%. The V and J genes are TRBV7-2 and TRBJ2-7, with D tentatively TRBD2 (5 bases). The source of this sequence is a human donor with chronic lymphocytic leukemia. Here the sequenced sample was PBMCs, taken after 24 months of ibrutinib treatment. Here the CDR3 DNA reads TGTGCCAGCAGCTTAGCGGGAGTCTACGAGCAGTACTTC. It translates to CASSLAGVYEQYF.